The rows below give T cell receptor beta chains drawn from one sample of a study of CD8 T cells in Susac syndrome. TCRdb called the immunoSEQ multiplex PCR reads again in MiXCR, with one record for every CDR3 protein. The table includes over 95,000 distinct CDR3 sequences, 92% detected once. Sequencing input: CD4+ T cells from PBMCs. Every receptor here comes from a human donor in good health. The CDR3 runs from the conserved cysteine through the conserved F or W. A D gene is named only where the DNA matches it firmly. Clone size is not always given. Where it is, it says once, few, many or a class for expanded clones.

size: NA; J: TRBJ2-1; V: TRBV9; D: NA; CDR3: CASSAPFADVNNEQFF; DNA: TGTGCCAGCAGCGCTCCTTTCGCAGACGTCAACAATGAGCAGTTCTTC
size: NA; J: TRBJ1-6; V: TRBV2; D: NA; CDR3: CASSGLQRNSPLHF; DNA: TGTGCCAGCAGTGGACTCCAGAGGAATTCACCCCTCCACTTT
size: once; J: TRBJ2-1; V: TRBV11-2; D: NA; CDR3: CASSLEWGLYNEQFF; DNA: TGTGCCAGCAGCTTAGAATGGGGCCTTTACAATGAGCAGTTCTTC
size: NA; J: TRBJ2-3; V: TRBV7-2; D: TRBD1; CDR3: CASSSTPGQGRADTQYF; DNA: TGTGCCAGCAGCTCAACCCCGGGACAGGGTCGAGCAGATACGCAGTATTTT
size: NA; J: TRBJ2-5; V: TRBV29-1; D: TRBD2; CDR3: CSVEALAGGMNQETQYF; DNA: TGCAGCGTTGAGGCGCTAGCGGGAGGGATGAACCAAGAGACCCAGTACTTC
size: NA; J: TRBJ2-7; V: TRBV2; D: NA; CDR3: CATVWRLGNYEQYF; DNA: TGTGCCACCGTATGGCGGCTAGGGAACTACGAGCAGTACTTC
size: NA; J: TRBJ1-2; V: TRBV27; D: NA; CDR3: CASRGQGSGYTF; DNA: TGTGCCAGCAGAGGTCAGGGGAGCGGCTACACCTTC
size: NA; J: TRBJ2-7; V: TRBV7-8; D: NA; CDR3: CASSKSHEQYF; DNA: TGTGCCAGCAGCAAAAGCCACGAGCAGTACTTC
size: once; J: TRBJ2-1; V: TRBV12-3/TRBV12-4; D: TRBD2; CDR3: CASSPSSGVRLREQFF; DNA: TGTGCCAGCAGCCCTTCTAGCGGGGTACGGCTGCGGGAGCAGTTCTTC
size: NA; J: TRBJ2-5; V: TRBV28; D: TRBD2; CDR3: CASTPGRGETQYF; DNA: TGTGCCAGCACCCCCGGGAGGGGAGAGACCCAGTACTTC
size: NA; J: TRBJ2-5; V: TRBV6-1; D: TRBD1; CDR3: CASSAGTVSQETQYF; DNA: TGTGCCAGCAGTGCCGGGACAGTCTCCCAAGAGACCCAGTACTTC
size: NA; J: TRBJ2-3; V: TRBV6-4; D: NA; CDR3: CASSLDGGGSTDTQYF; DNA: TGTGCCAGCAGCTTGGATGGGGGGGGCAGCACAGATACGCAGTATTTT
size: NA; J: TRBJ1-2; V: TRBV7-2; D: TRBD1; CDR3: CASSLLRDRAYGYTF; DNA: TGTGCCAGCAGCTTACTCCGGGACAGGGCCTATGGCTACACCTTC
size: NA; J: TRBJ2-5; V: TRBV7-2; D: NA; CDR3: CASSLMYQETQYF; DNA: TGTGCCAGCAGCTTAATGTACCAAGAGACCCAGTACTTC
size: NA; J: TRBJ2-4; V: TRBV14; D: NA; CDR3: CASSPTGRTPQNIQYF; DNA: TGTGCCAGCAGCCCAACCGGCCGGACCCCTCAAAACATTCAGTACTTC
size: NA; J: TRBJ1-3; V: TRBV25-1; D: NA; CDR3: CASSDPGLSSGNTIYF; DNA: TGTGCCAGCAGTGATCCGGGTCTGAGCTCTGGAAACACCATATATTTT
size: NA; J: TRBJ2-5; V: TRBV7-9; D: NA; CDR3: CASSLSRDQETQYF; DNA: TGTGCCAGCAGCCTAAGCCGGGACCAAGAGACCCAGTACTTC
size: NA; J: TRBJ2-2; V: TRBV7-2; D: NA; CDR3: CASSLVGGGVAGELFF; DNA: TGTGCCAGCAGCTTAGTAGGCGGGGGCGTAGCCGGGGAGCTGTTTTTT
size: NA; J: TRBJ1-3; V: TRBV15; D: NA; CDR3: CATTWGRVSGNTIYF; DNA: TGTGCCACCACCTGGGGACGAGTCTCTGGAAACACCATATATTTT
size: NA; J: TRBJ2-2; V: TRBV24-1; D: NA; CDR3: CATSDSLNTGELFF; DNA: TGTGCCACCAGTGATTCGTTGAACACCGGGGAGCTGTTTTTT
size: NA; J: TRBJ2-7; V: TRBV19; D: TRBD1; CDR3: CAGKTRDSRAWRQYF; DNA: TGTGCCGGAAAAACACGGGACAGTCGGGCGTGGAGGCAGTACTTC
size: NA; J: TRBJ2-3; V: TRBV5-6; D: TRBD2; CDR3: CASSIRAGGVTDTQYF; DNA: TGTGCCAGCAGCATACGAGCGGGAGGGGTCACAGATACGCAGTATTTT
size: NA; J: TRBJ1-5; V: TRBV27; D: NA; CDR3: CASSLTPSSNQPQHF; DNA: TGTGCCAGCAGTTTAACCCCGAGTAGCAATCAGCCCCAGCATTTT
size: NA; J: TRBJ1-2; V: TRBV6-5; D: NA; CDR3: CASSRLSWVDYTF; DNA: TGTGCCAGCAGCAGATTATCTTGGGTCGACTACACCTTC
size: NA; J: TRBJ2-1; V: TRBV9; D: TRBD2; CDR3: CASSGGRLAGVGNEQFF; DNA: TGTGCCAGCAGCGGGGGCAGACTAGCGGGGGTGGGGAATGAGCAGTTCTTC
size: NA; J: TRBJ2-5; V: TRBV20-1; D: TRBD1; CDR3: CSASRAPGQGRGETQYF; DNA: TGCAGTGCTAGCCGGGCGCCGGGACAGGGTAGGGGAGAGACCCAGTACTTC
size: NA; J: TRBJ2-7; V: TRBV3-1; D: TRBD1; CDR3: CASSPRPGTGSYEQYF; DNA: TGTGCCAGCAGCCCTCGCCCCGGGACAGGGTCCTACGAGCAGTACTTC
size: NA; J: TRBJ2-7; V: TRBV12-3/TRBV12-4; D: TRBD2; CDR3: CASSLAGRGWGEQYF; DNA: TGTGCCAGCAGCTTGGCGGGGAGGGGTTGGGGTGAGCAGTACTTC
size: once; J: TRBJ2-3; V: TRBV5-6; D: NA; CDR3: CASSMGLATDTQYF; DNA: TGTGCCAGCAGCATGGGGCTAGCGACAGATACGCAGTATTTT
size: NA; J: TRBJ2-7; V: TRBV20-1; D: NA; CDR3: CSARDLITGRAYEQYF; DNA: TGCAGTGCTAGAGATCTAATAACGGGACGCGCCTACGAGCAGTACTTC
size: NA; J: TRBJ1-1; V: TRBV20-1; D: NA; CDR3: CSARLRAGLNTEAFF; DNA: TGCAGTGCTAGGTTAAGGGCAGGGTTGAACACTGAAGCTTTCTTT
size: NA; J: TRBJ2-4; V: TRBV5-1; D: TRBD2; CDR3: CASSILAGAKNIQYF; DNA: TGCGCCAGCAGCATTTTAGCGGGAGCCAAAAACATTCAGTACTTC
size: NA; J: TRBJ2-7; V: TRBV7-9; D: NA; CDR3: CASSLGQSAYEQYF; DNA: TGTGCCAGCAGCTTAGGCCAGAGTGCCTACGAGCAGTACTTC
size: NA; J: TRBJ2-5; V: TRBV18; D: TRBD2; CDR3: CASSPPPAGGELETQYF; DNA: TGTGCCAGCTCACCCCCCCCCGCGGGGGGAGAACTAGAGACCCAGTACTTC
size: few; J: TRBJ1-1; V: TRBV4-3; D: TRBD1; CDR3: CASSQDRGNTEAFF; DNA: TGCGCCAGCAGCCAGGACAGGGGGAACACTGAAGCTTTCTTT
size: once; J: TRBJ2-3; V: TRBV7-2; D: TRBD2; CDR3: CASSLAMAGGFTDTQYF; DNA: TGTGCCAGCAGCTTAGCGATGGCGGGAGGTTTCACAGATACGCAGTATTTT
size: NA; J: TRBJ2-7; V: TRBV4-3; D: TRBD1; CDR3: CASSRGQGSYEQYF; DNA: TGCGCCAGCAGCCGCGGACAGGGGTCCTACGAGCAGTACTTC
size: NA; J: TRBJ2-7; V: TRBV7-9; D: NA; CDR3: CASSSGDRASYEQYF; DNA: TGTGCCAGCAGCTCCGGGGACCGAGCGTCCTACGAGCAGTACTTC
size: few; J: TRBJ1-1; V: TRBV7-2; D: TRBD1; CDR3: CASSFGQVNTEAFF; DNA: TGTGCCAGCAGCTTCGGACAGGTGAACACTGAAGCTTTCTTT
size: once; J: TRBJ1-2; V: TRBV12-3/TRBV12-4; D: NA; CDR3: CASSLDVRGYTF; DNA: TGTGCCAGCAGTTTAGACGTTAGGGGCTACACCTTC
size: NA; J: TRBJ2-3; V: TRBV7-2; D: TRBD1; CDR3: CASSFFGTGGTDTQYF; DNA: TGTGCCAGCAGCTTTTTCGGGACAGGGGGCACAGATACGCAGTATTTT
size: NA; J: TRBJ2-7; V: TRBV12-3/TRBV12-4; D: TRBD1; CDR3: CASSPRTGQAYEQYF; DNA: TGTGCCAGCAGTCCCCGCACGGGACAGGCGTACGAGCAGTACTTC
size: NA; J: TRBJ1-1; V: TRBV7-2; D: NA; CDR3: CASSSYRETFF; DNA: TGTGCCAGCAGCTCTTACAGGGAAACTTTCTTT
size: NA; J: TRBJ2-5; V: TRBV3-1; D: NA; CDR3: CASSPHQETQYF; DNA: TGTGCCAGCAGCCCCCACCAAGAGACCCAGTACTTC
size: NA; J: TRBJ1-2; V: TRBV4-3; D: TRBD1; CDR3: CASSQAGTVDYGYTF; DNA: TGCGCCAGCAGCCAAGCCGGGACAGTCGACTATGGCTACACCTTC
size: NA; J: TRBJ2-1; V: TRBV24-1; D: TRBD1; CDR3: CATSDSRGPGYNEQFF; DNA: TGTGCCACCAGTGATTCGAGGGGGCCGGGGTACAATGAGCAGTTCTTC
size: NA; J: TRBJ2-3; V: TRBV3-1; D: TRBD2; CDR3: CASSATSGSTDTQYF; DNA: TGTGCCAGCAGCGCGACTAGCGGGAGTACAGATACGCAGTATTTT